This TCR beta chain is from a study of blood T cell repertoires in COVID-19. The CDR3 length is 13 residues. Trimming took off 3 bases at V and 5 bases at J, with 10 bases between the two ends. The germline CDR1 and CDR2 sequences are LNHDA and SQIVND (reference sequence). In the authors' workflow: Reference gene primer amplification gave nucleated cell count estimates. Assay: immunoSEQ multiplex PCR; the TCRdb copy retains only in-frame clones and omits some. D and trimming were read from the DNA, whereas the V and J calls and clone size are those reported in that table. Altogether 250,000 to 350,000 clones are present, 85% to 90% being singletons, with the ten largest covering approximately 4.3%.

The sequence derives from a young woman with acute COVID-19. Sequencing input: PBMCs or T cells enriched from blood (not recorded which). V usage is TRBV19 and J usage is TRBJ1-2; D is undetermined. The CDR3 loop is CASSIPGKYGYTF. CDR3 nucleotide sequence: TGTGCCAGTAGTATTCCGGGGAAGTATGGCTACACCTTC.